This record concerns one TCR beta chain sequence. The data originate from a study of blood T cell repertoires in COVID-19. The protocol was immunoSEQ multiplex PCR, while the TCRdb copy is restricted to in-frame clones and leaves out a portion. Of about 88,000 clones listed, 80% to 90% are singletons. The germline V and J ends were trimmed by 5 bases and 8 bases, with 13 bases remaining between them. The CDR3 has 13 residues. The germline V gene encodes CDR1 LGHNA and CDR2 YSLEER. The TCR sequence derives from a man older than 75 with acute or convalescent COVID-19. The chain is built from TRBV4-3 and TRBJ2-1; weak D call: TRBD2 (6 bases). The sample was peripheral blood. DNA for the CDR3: TGCGCCAGCAGCGGGAGGAACGGGTATGAGCAGTTCTTC. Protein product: CASSGRNGYEQFF.